Below, 21 T cell receptor beta chains from the same sample are listed, as sequenced in a study of beta chain features in type 1 diabetes. As every portion of the isolated RNA was reverse transcribed, the sequencing read expressed TCRB transcripts. Sequencing was performed with immunoSEQ multiplex PCR; in TCRdb, only in-frame clones are kept and a portion is missing. The sample carries approximately 470,000 clones, roughly 30% recorded once. Sequenced material: naive CD4+ T cells from blood. These receptor sequences come from a man aged 18 to 35 in good health.

The V gene is TRBV20-1, the J gene TRBJ2-7, with TRBD1 identical over 7 bases. Trimming removed 7 bases from V and 2 bases from J; junction bases left unmatched: 2. The CDR3 consists of 11 residues. Per germline, CDR1 DFQATT and CDR2 SNEGSKA (reference sequence). The CDR3 DNA sequence: TGCAGTGTCAGGGGGACCTACGAGCAGTACTTC. It codes for CSVRGTYEQYF.

This rearrangement joins TRBV28 to TRBJ2-5, with D hard to call. The CDR3 is 12 residues long. Germline V lookup: CDR1 MDHEN, CDR2 SYDVKM. The V gene lost 2 bases and the J gene lost 5 bases, with 6 bases spanning the gap. In DNA, the CDR3 is TGTGCCAGCAGTTTAAGGGTGGAGACCCAGTACTTC. The encoded protein is CASSLRVETQYF.

The rearrangement joins TRBV7-2 to TRBJ2-1, with D hard to call. The CDR3 consists of 12 residues. Germline values: CDR1 SGHTA, CDR2 FQGNSA. V lost 0 bases to trimming and J lost 9 bases, with 6 bases between them. The CDR3 nucleotides are TGTGCCAGCAGCTTAGCTTGGGTTGAGCAGTTCTTC. Protein product: CASSLAWVEQFF.

V is TRBV2 and J is TRBJ2-7; maybe TRBD1 (5 bases). CDR1 and CDR2 from the germline V gene are SNHLY and FYNNEI. V was shortened by 3 bases and J by 0 bases, with 12 bases between the two germline ends. This CDR3 spans 15 amino acids. As DNA, the CDR3 is TGTGCCAGCAGTGACAGGGTCTCCCTCTCCTACGAGCAGTACTTC. Translation: CASSDRVSLSYEQYF.

V usage is TRBV19 and J usage is TRBJ1-2; D is ambiguous. The CDR3 is 15 residues long. Germline assignment: CDR1 LNHDA and CDR2 SQIVND (reference sequence). The V gene lost 6 bases and the J gene lost 0 bases, with 14 bases spanning the gap. The CDR3 loop is CASRDPGRANYGYTF. As DNA, the CDR3 is TGTGCCAGTAGGGATCCGGGCAGAGCTAACTATGGCTACACCTTC.

The V call is TRBV27, the J call TRBJ2-3; D not certain. CDR1 MNHEY and CDR2 SMNVEV come from the germline V gene (reference sequence). The CDR3 has 11 residues. Deletions cut 6 bases from V and 5 bases from J, with 6 bases between. This CDR3 is CASSRRDTQYF. The CDR3 coding sequence is TGTGCCAGCAGCCGAAGAGATACGCAGTATTTT.

The chain is built from TRBV6-5 and TRBJ1-2; D perhaps matches TRBD1 (5 bases). V gave up 6 bases and J gave up 5 bases, with 13 bases separating them. Germline CDR1 reads MNHEY; CDR2 reads SVGAGI. This CDR3 has 13 amino acids. The CDR3 loop reads CASRETAAYGYTF. In DNA, the CDR3 is TGTGCCAGCAGAGAGACAGCCGCTTATGGCTACACCTTC.

The chain recombines TRBV7-2 with TRBJ2-3, with D perhaps matching TRBD2 (5 bases). This CDR3 comprises 16 residues. CDR1 and CDR2 from the germline V gene are SGHTA and FQGNSA. Deletions cut 5 bases from V and 3 bases from J, with 18 bases between. CDR3 in amino acids: CASSQSKLVQTDTQYF. As DNA, the CDR3 is TGTGCCAGCAGCCAAAGCAAACTAGTGCAAACAGATACGCAGTATTTT.

To note about this clone: This CDR3 is also generated by other DNA sequences in the sample. This sequence joins TRBV5-1 and TRBJ2-5, with 11 bases matching TRBD2. This CDR3 has 15 amino acids. V lost 2 bases and J lost 1; bases outside the gene matches: 1. CDR1 is SGHRS and CDR2 is YFSETQ in the germline V gene. In nucleotides, the CDR3 is TGCGCCAGCAGCTTTGGGACTAGCGGCCAAGAGACCCAGTACTTC. Amino acid sequence: CASSFGTSGQETQYF.

The rearrangement joins TRBV5-1 to TRBJ1-2, with D possibly being TRBD1 (5 bases). Per germline, CDR1 SGHRS and CDR2 YFSETQ. CDR3 length: 12 amino acids. V gave up 4 bases and J gave up 8 bases, with 12 bases separating them. CDR3 amino acids: CASSIGARGYTF. CDR3 coding DNA: TGCGCCAGCAGCATCGGGGCGAGGGGCTACACCTTC.

V gene TRBV23-1 combines with J gene TRBJ2-5, with TRBD1 identical over 9 bases. TRBV23-1 is an ORF, with its function uncertain. The V and J ends lost 3 bases and 9 bases, in that order; junction bases with no gene match: 8. The CDR3 has 14 amino acids. This CDR3 reads CASSHPGQGWPQYF. The CDR3 nucleotides are TGCGCCAGCAGTCATCCGGGACAGGGATGGCCCCAGTACTTC.

Note on this clone: Different DNA sequences within this sample yield the same CDR3. The V call is TRBV15, the J call TRBJ2-7, with D hard to call. Germline V CDR1 and CDR2: LNHNV, YYDKDF (reference sequence). The V end lost 0 bases, the J end lost 3 bases, and 3 bases lay between the germline ends. CDR3 size: 12 residues. The CDR3 DNA reads as TGTGCCACCAGCAGAGATTTCTACGAGCAGTACTTC. Translation: CATSRDFYEQYF.

This chain joins TRBV5-1 and TRBJ2-1, with 9 bases aligning to TRBD1. The V segment lost 4 bases and the J segment 7 bases; nucleotides outside the gene matches: 6. The CDR3 is made up of 14 amino acids. CDR1 SGHRS and CDR2 YFSETQ come from the germline V gene. This CDR3 is CASSLRGQGNEQFF. The CDR3 DNA follows: TGCGCCAGCAGCCTCAGGGGACAGGGAAATGAGCAGTTCTTC.

J is TRBJ1-2 and V is TRBV12-2; no check of the table's D call, TRBD1, against the DNA was made. TRBV12-2 is annotated as a pseudogene. This CDR3 region has 12 residues. Here the CDR3 reads CASRLLAGGYTF. DNA for the CDR3: TGTGCAAGTCGCTTACTGGCAGGAGGCTACACCTTC.

This clone showed up just a few times. The chain combines TRBV25-1 with TRBJ2-3; 10 bases match TRBD2. Germline values: CDR1 MGHDK, CDR2 SYGVNS. The J segment lost 2 bases and the V segment lost 3 bases, leaving 5 bases of the junction unmatched. This CDR3 contains 16 residues. The CDR3 protein is CASSDSGLAPTDTQYF. Written as DNA, the CDR3 is TGTGCCAGCAGTGATTCGGGACTAGCGCCCACAGATACGCAGTATTTT.

The chain uses TRBV6-6 and TRBJ1-4; D not resolved. The germline V and J ends were trimmed by 2 bases and 7 bases, with 5 bases remaining between them. The CDR3 contains 12 residues. Germline assignment: CDR1 MNHNY and CDR2 SVGAGI (reference sequence). The CDR3 loop is CASSYEGEKLFF. The CDR3 nucleotides are TGTGCCAGCAGTTACGAGGGTGAAAAACTGTTTTTT.

This clone was seen a handful of times. This CDR3 is also generated by other DNA sequences in the sample. This chain uses TRBV7-3 with TRBJ2-7, with 10 nucleotides matching TRBD2. The germline gives CDR1 SGHTA, CDR2 FQGTGA. The CDR3 has 15 amino acids. Trimming at V came to 2 bases and at J to 2 bases, leaving 3 bases not matched to a gene. This CDR3 is CASSLGLAGAYEQYF. CDR3 in DNA: TGTGCCAGCAGCTTAGGGCTAGCGGGAGCCTACGAGCAGTACTTC.

The chain uses TRBV18 and TRBJ2-6; D remains unclear. CDR1 and CDR2 (germline): KGHSH, LQKENI. Trimming removed 5 bases at V and 0 bases at J, with 8 bases between. This CDR3 comprises 15 residues. CDR3 residues: CASSGMVSGANVLTF. CDR3 sequence (DNA): TGTGCCAGCTCAGGGATGGTCTCTGGGGCCAACGTCCTGACTTTC.

V gene TRBV2 combines with J gene TRBJ2-7; unclear D gene. Looked up from germline, CDR1 is SNHLY and CDR2 is FYNNEI. The CDR3 contains 11 residues. With 5 bases removed from V and 4 bases from J, the gap between germline ends came to 6 bases. The CDR3 DNA reads as TGTGCCAGCAGTCTTCAATACGAGCAGTACTTC. It is translated as CASSLQYEQYF.

In this sample, this clone turned up a few times. A junction end diverges from the germline sequence, so it may reflect a read error. The chain employs TRBV20-1 and TRBJ2-1; 9 positions agree with TRBD2. The CDR3 runs to 11 residues. CDR1 is DFQATT and CDR2 is SNEGSKA in the germline V gene (reference sequence). Here the CDR3 reads CSARRTSALLF. In nucleotides, the CDR3 is TGCAGTGCGAGAAGGACTAGCGCTTTGCTCTTC.

This clone has more than one count but fewer than ten. The rearrangement uses TRBV30 and TRBJ2-4, with 7 bases lining up with TRBD2. The CDR3 has 15 residues. Unmatched junction bases numbered 4, after V lost 0 bases and J lost 2 bases. Germline CDR1 reads GTSNPN; CDR2 reads SVGIG (reference sequence). Written as DNA, the CDR3 is TGTGCCTGGAGTGTACCAGCGGGGACCAAAAACATTCAGTACTTC. Encoded protein: CAWSVPAGTKNIQYF.